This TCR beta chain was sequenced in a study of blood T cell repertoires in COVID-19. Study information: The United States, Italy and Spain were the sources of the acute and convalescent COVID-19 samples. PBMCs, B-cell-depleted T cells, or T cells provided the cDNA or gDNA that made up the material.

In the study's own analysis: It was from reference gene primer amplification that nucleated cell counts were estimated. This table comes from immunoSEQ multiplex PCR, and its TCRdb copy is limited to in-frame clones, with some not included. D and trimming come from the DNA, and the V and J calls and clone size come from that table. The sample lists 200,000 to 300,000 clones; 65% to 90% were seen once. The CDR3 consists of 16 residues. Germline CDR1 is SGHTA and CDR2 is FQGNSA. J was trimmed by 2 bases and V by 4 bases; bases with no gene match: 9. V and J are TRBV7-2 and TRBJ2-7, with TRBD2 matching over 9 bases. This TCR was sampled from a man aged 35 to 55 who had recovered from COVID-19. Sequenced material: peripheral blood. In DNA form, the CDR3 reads TGTGCCAGCAGCTCGAATAGACTAGCGGTGCCCTACGAGCAGTACTTC. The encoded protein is CASSSNRLAVPYEQYF.